Each of the 11 T cell receptor beta chains below was sequenced from the same sample in a study of blood T cell repertoires in COVID-19. Data came from immunoSEQ multiplex PCR; TCRdb stores just in-frame clones and leaves some out. The table records 120,000 to 150,000 clones, 70% to 90% of them present only once. Sequencing used peripheral blood. The receptors were gathered from a human donor with acute or convalescent COVID-19. The donor label of this sample is uncertain.

The chain has TRBV19 and TRBJ1-5; tentative D call: TRBD1 (5 bases). The CDR3 sequence is 12 residues long. V was cut by 10 bases and J by 9 bases, with 16 bases left in between. CDR1 and CDR2 (germline): LNHDA, SQIVND (reference sequence). CDR3 residues: CATSLVQGPQHF. The CDR3 DNA follows: TGTGCCACCTCGCTCGTCCAGGGGCCCCAGCATTTT.

The chain links TRBV19 to TRBJ2-7, with 8 positions matching TRBD1. Germline assignment: CDR1 LNHDA and CDR2 SQIVND (reference sequence). V shed 5 bases, J shed 4 bases, and the junction held 7 bases outside the gene matches. CDR3 size: 14 residues. The CDR3 DNA sequence: TGTGCCAGTAGTCAAACAGGGGGGTCGTACGAGCAGTACTTC. Protein sequence: CASSQTGGSYEQYF. The full variable domain, with the rest looked up from reference TRBV19 and TRBJ2-7, is DGGITQSPKYLFRKEGQNVTLSCEQNLNHDAMYWYRQDPGQGLRLIYYSQIVNDFQKGDIAEGYSVSREKKESFPLTVTSAQKNPTAFYLCASSQTGGSYEQYFGPGTRLTVT.

This rearrangement joins TRBV10-3 to TRBJ1-1, with 9 bases fitting TRBD1. CDR1 ENHRY and CDR2 SYGVKD come from the germline V gene. This CDR3 comprises 15 residues. The V segment lost 6 bases and the J segment 0 bases; nucleotides outside the gene matches: 5. CDR3 DNA: TGTGCCATCAGGGCGGGACAGGGAATGAACACTGAAGCTTTCTTT. Amino acids: CAIRAGQGMNTEAFF.

The V and J genes are TRBV19 and TRBJ1-5, with 9 bases lining up with TRBD1. CDR1 is LNHDA and CDR2 is SQIVND in the germline V gene (reference sequence). The CDR3 sequence is 13 residues long. V lost 10 bases, J lost 4 bases, and 5 bases stayed unmatched. CDR3 region: CATQDRGNQPQHF. The CDR3 DNA reads as TGTGCCACTCAAGACAGGGGGAATCAGCCCCAGCATTTT.

The V call is TRBV7-2, the J call TRBJ1-6, with a weak D call TRBD1 (5 bases). The germline V gene encodes CDR1 SGHTA and CDR2 FQGNSA. The CDR3 extends over 15 amino acids. Trimming removed 2 bases at V and 13 bases at J, with 18 bases between. The CDR3 reads CASSLIDSSYQPLHF. The CDR3 DNA reads as TGTGCCAGCAGCTTAATTGACAGCTCATACCAGCCCCTCCACTTT.

The rearrangement joins TRBV7-9 to TRBJ1-1; D may be TRBD1 (6 bases). The CDR3 extends over 13 amino acids. CDR1 is SEHNR and CDR2 is FQNEAQ in the germline V gene (reference sequence). Between the trimmed V and J ends, which lost 1 base and 10 bases, there was a span of 13 bases. The CDR3 nucleotides are TGTGCCAGCAGCTTAGGGGGGCAGGGGATAGCTTTCTTT. As protein: CASSLGGQGIAFF.

The gene calls are TRBV21-1 and TRBJ1-4; TRBD1 is taken as the D call from the table, unchecked against the DNA. TRBV21-1 is flagged as a pseudogene. The CDR3 sequence is 13 residues long. The CDR3 nucleotides read TGTGCCCCTTCGGGACAGGGGAATGAAAAACTGTTTTTT. Translation gives CAPSGQGNEKLFF.

This clone has more than one count but fewer than ten. The V call is TRBV5-4, the J call TRBJ1-4; TRBD1 might be the D (6 bases). This CDR3 spans 14 amino acids. CDR1 is SGHNT, CDR2 YYREEE, per germline (reference sequence). Trimming shortened V by 4 bases and J by 8 bases, and 15 bases separated the two germline ends. CDR3 sequence (DNA): TGTGCCAGCAGCCGTGATAGAAGGGGGGAAAAACTGTTTTTT. Its translation: CASSRDRRGEKLFF.

V is TRBV18 and J is TRBJ2-7; 7 bases agree with TRBD1. Trimming cost V 8 bases and J 5 bases; bases outside gene matches: 15. This CDR3 region has 15 residues. Germline V gene data show CDR1 as KGHSH and CDR2 as LQKENI. The CDR3 bases are TGTGCCAGCCGGATACAGGGGCCCTATCAGAACGAGCAGTACTTC. Translation gives CASRIQGPYQNEQYF.

The J gene is TRBJ2-1, the V gene TRBV7-8, with 11 bases lining up with TRBD2. CDR1 is SGHVS, CDR2 FQNEAQ, per germline. V lost 5 bases, J lost 12 bases, and 12 bases stayed unmatched. The CDR3 sequence is 15 residues long. CDR3 coding DNA: TGTGCCAGCAGCCCCGTGGGGACTAGCGGTGGGGGGCAGTTCTTC. Amino acids: CASSPVGTSGGGQFF. Looking up the rest from reference TRBV7-8 and TRBJ2-1 gives the full variable domain: GAGVSQSPRYKVAKRGQDVALRCDPISGHVSLFWYQQALGQGPEFLTYFQNEAQLDKSGLPSDRFFAERPEGSVSTLKIQRTQQEDSAVYLCASSPVGTSGGGQFFGPGTRLTVL.

This clone was recorded only once. One end of the junction varies from germline; a read error may be responsible. The chain combines TRBV7-7 with TRBJ2-3; 8 bases align to TRBD2. Looked up from germline, CDR1 is SSHAT and CDR2 is FNYEAQ (reference sequence). The CDR3 sequence is 14 residues long. The CDR3 loop reads CASSLGLDSDTQYF. The CDR3 coding sequence is TGTGCTAGCAGCCTGGGACTAGACTCAGATACGCAGTATTTT.